This passage covers 18 T cell receptor beta chains from one sample sequenced in a study of T cells in Graves' hyperthyroidism and ophthalmopathy. Template material for amplifying TCR beta CDR3 regions consisted of RNA transcripts. During a first-round RT-PCR of the TCR CDR3, the HTBI primer set was used. Each CDR3 protein gets one entry after TCRdb re-called the multiplex PCR reads with MiXCR. The top ten clones hold approximately 14% of a sample with around 520,000 distinct CDR3 sequences, 11% to 15% of them seen once. Material for sequencing was blood. All receptors derive from a woman between 40 and 55 years old with Graves' hyperthyroidism.

The rearrangement joins TRBV5-1 to TRBJ2-5; D not certain. The CDR3 loop spans 16 amino acids. Germline V lookup: CDR1 SGHRS, CDR2 YFSETQ. With 0 bases removed from V and 5 bases from J, the gap between germline ends came to 17 bases. CDR3 nucleotide sequence: TGCGCCAGCAGCTTGGGTACTAAACCGGGTGGGGAGACCCAGTACTTC. Translating gives CASSLGTKPGGETQYF.

This clonotype appeared many times. This chain links TRBV20-1 with TRBJ2-1, with 8 bases matching TRBD2. Germline V CDR1 and CDR2: DFQATT, SNEGSKA (reference sequence). V trimming: 3 bases; J trimming: 3 bases; junction bases outside the gene matches: 4. This CDR3 has 14 residues. The CDR3 protein is CSASLAGNYNEQFF. The CDR3 DNA reads as TGCAGTGCTAGCCTAGCGGGCAACTACAATGAGCAGTTCTTC.

This clonotype was recorded many times. This chain links TRBV20-1 with TRBJ2-7; the match to TRBD1 covers 9 bases. The CDR3 totals 12 residues. J was trimmed by 6 bases and V by 2 bases; bases with no gene match: 2. Germline V gene sequence: CDR1 DFQATT, CDR2 SNEGSKA (reference sequence). CDR3 in amino acids: CSARTGGPEQYF. CDR3 bases: TGCAGTGCTAGAACAGGGGGCCCCGAGCAGTACTTC.

This clonotype was counted many times. CDR3 protein: CSAPLTSGITDTQYF. CDR3 coding DNA: TGCAGTGCTCCACTGACTAGCGGGATCACAGATACGCAGTATTTT. The chain uses TRBV20-1 and TRBJ2-3; 11 nucleotides match TRBD2. The CDR3 is 15 amino acids. Germline CDR1 reads DFQATT; CDR2 reads SNEGSKA (reference sequence). The V and J ends lost 5 bases and 2 bases, in that order; junction bases with no gene match: 6.

In its sample, this clonotype was seen many times. The chain recombines TRBV27 with TRBJ1-1; no clear D. Trimming cost V 3 bases and J 3 bases, with 5 bases left between them. Germline V CDR1 and CDR2: MNHEY, SMNVEV (reference sequence). The CDR3 loop spans 12 amino acids. The CDR3 DNA reads TGTGCCAGCAGTTTGGCCTACACTGAAGCTTTCTTT. Protein product: CASSLAYTEAFF.

Points on this clonotype: Germline is not matched at one junction end, which may reflect a read error. The chain employs TRBV15 and TRBJ2-1; D not resolved. Germline loops: CDR1 LNHNV, CDR2 YYDKDF (reference sequence). The CDR3 length is 14 residues. The CDR3 DNA reads TGTGCCGCCAGCAGAGATAATATGGCGGCTCAGCAGTTCTTC. Its protein product is CAASRDNMAAQQFF.

The chain carries TRBV5-1 and TRBJ1-2, with TRBD1 matching over 9 bases. This CDR3 is built from 16 residues. Trimming removed 4 bases from V and 3 bases from J; junction bases left unmatched: 10. Germline CDR1 is SGHRS and CDR2 is YFSETQ. The CDR3 spells CASSPWTGAMDYGYTF. The CDR3 region has the DNA TGCGCCAGCAGCCCGTGGACAGGGGCTATGGACTATGGCTACACCTTC.

This clonotype has a handful of counts. V is TRBV6-1 and J is TRBJ2-6; the D is unclear. CDR1 MNHNS and CDR2 SASEGT come from the germline V gene. The CDR3 is made up of 14 amino acids. Trimming took 6 bases from V and 4 from J, leaving 10 bases between them. CDR3: CASRLAAGANVLTF. The DNA of the CDR3 is TGTGCCAGCAGGCTTGCTGCCGGGGCCAACGTCCTGACTTTC.

Worth noting for this clonotype: One junction end disagrees with the germline gene, perhaps due to a read error. The V and J genes are TRBV13 and TRBJ2-2; TRBD2 agrees at 8 bases. The CDR3 runs to 16 residues. Germline CDR1 is PRHDT and CDR2 is FYEKMQ (reference sequence). The DNA of the CDR3 is TGTGCCAGCAGCTTAGAGGGACTAGTGTACACCGGGGGGCTGTTTTTT. Amino acid sequence: CASSLEGLVYTGGLFF.

This clonotype was detected ten times or more. The chain has TRBV7-3 and TRBJ2-1; the match to TRBD1 covers 9 bases. Trimming cost V 5 bases and J 4 bases; bases outside gene matches: 6. The CDR3 consists of 15 residues. The germline V gene has CDR1 SGHTA and CDR2 FQGTGA. The CDR3 here is CASSERQGGYNEQFF. The CDR3 region has the DNA TGTGCCAGCAGCGAGAGACAGGGGGGGTACAATGAGCAGTTCTTC.

The chain couples TRBV7-9 to TRBJ2-1; D not certain. The V and J ends lost 2 bases and 3 bases respectively, with 14 bases between them. The CDR3 contains 16 residues. Per the germline V gene, CDR1 is SEHNR and CDR2 is FQNEAQ (reference sequence). The CDR3 loop reads CASSLPAPRSYNEQFF. The CDR3 DNA reads as TGTGCCAGCAGCTTACCGGCGCCCCGAAGCTACAATGAGCAGTTCTTC.

This clonotype was picked up many times. V usage is TRBV11-1 and J usage is TRBJ2-7, with D possibly called TRBD1 or TRBD2 (5 bases each). Trimming removed 4 bases at V and 0 bases at J, with 13 bases between. The germline V gene has CDR1 SGHAT and CDR2 FQDESV (reference sequence). CDR3 length: 15 residues. The DNA of the CDR3 is TGTGCCAGCAGCTGGGGCCGGGAATACTCCTACGAGCAGTACTTC. Translation: CASSWGREYSYEQYF.

This clonotype was seen at least ten times. CDR3 DNA sequence: TGTGCCAGCAGCTTAGACCTGGAGGAGTTCTACAATGAGCAGTTCTTC. Amino acid sequence: CASSLDLEEFYNEQFF. V and J are TRBV11-2 and TRBJ2-1; TRBD2 might be the D (5 bases). Per germline, CDR1 SGHAT and CDR2 FQNNGV. The CDR3 is made up of 16 amino acids. With 0 bases removed from V and 3 bases from J, the gap between germline ends came to 12 bases.

The chain is built from TRBV5-6 and TRBJ2-5, with TRBD2 as a possible D gene (6 bases). In germline, CDR1 is SGHDT, CDR2 YYEEEE. The CDR3 spans 13 residues. Trimming removed 6 bases at V and 2 bases at J, with 11 bases between. The CDR3 is CASKKRVQETQYF. The CDR3 DNA is TGTGCCAGCAAGAAGCGGGTTCAAGAGACCCAGTACTTC.

This clonotype was observed many times. The chain recombines TRBV7-2 with TRBJ1-5, with D tentatively TRBD1 (6 bases). The V end lost 5 bases, the J end lost 3 bases, and 11 bases lay between the germline ends. In germline, CDR1 is SGHTA, CDR2 FQGNSA. The CDR3 runs to 14 residues. CDR3: CASSLGQYNQPQHF. The CDR3 region has the DNA TGTGCCAGCAGCCTCGGACAGTACAATCAGCCCCAGCATTTT. The full variable domain, in which reference TRBV7-2 and TRBJ1-5 provide the parts outside the CDR3, is GAGVSQSPSNKVTEKGKDVELRCDPISGHTALYWYRQSLGQGLEFLIYFQGNSAPDKSGLPSDRFSAERTGGSVSTLTIQRTQQEDSAVYLCASSLGQYNQPQHFGDGTRLSIL.

This clonotype was found many times. V usage is TRBV28 and J usage is TRBJ1-2; TRBD1 aligns across 9 bases. CDR3 size: 16 residues. Trimming at V came to 2 bases and at J to 7 bases, leaving 11 bases not matched to a gene. From germline, CDR1 is MDHEN and CDR2 SYDVKM. The CDR3 here is CASSLLGTGSLLGYTF. CDR3 nucleotides: TGTGCCAGCAGTTTACTGGGGACAGGGTCCTTACTTGGCTACACCTTC.

This clonotype was picked up many times. V gene TRBV9 combines with J gene TRBJ1-2; weak D call: TRBD1 (6 bases). This CDR3 region has 14 residues. The germline V gene encodes CDR1 SGDLS and CDR2 YYNGEE. The V gene lost 4 bases and the J gene lost 4 bases, with 14 bases spanning the gap. CDR3 residues: CASSPPGQFYGYTF. CDR3 nucleotide sequence: TGTGCCAGCAGCCCTCCTGGACAGTTCTATGGCTACACCTTC. Full variable domain (rest looked up from reference TRBV9 and TRBJ1-2): DSGVTQTPKHLITATGQRVTLRCSPRSGDLSVYWYQQSLDQGLQFLIQYYNGEERAKGNILERFSAQQFPDLHSELNLSSLELGDSALYFCASSPPGQFYGYTFGSGTRLTVV.

As regards this clonotype: Mismatch with germline at one junction end may stem from a read error. The rearrangement links TRBV20-1 to TRBJ2-4, with 8 bases that match TRBD2. This CDR3 has 19 residues. The V gene's germline CDR1 is DFQATT and CDR2 SNEGSKA (reference sequence). The CDR3 sequence is CSAALMAGRGGIAKNTQYF. CDR3 DNA: TGCAGTGCTGCTCTTATGGCGGGACGGGGGGGGATAGCCAAAAACACTCAGTACTTC.